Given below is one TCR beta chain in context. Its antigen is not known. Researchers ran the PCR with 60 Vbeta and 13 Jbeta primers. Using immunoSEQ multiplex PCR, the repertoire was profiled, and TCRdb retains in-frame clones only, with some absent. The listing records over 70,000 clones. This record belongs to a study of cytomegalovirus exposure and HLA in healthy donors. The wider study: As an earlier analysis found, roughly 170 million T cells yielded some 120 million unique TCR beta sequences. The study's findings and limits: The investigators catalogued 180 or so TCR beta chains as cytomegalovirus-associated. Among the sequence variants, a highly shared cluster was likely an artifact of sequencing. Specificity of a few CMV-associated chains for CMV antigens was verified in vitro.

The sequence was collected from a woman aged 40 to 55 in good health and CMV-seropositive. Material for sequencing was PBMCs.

CDR3: CASSLNAAGSPTDTQYF. The CDR3 DNA follows: TGTGCCAGCAGCTTAAATGCAGCGGGGTCCCCCACAGATACGCAGTATTTT. The chain employs TRBV7-2 and TRBJ2-3; 7 bases align to TRBD2. This CDR3 has 17 amino acids. The V segment lost 2 bases and the J segment 2 bases; nucleotides outside the gene matches: 10. CDR1 is SGHTA, CDR2 FQGNSA, per germline.